The 15 T cell receptor beta chains in this list originate from one sample, sequenced in a study of blood T cells in healthy people across ages. A sample-barcoded 5' primer and a J-beta primer mix were used in a second PCR of roughly 6 to 12 cycles. TCRdb processed the 5' RACE reads anew with MiXCR; each CDR3 protein has one entry. This sample carries 700,000 to 850,000 distinct CDR3 sequences, under 40% of them seen once, and the ten largest clones take 10% to 15%. Sequencing was carried out using blood. These receptors were collected from a man aged 18 to 29 in good health.

The chain uses TRBV12-3 or TRBV12-4 and TRBJ1-4; possible D gene TRBD1, 5 bases. The CDR3 runs 14 residues. Trimming left V 4 bases short and J 8 bases short, with 14 bases between. Here the CDR3 reads CASSWDSLGEKLFF. The CDR3, as DNA: TGTGCCAGCAGTTGGGACTCCTTAGGGGAAAAACTGTTTTTT.

This clonotype appeared a few times. The V call is TRBV7-2, the J call TRBJ2-4, with 10 bases that match TRBD2. The CDR3 is made up of 17 amino acids. Per germline, CDR1 SGHTA and CDR2 FQGNSA. The V gene end was trimmed by 1 base and the J gene end by 1 base; junction bases not matched to a gene: 4. CDR3 sequence: CASSLGTSGHAKNIQYF. CDR3 coding DNA: TGTGCCAGCAGCTTAGGGACTAGCGGACACGCCAAAAACATTCAGTACTTC.

This clonotype appeared a few times. The J gene is TRBJ1-1, the V gene TRBV5-1; D not certain. Trimming stripped 2 bases from V and 2 bases from J, with 10 bases between. Germline V gives CDR1 SGHRS, CDR2 YFSETQ. The CDR3 sequence is 14 residues long. The CDR3 loop is CASSFATFNTEAFF. The CDR3, as DNA: TGCGCCAGCAGCTTTGCGACCTTTAACACTGAAGCTTTCTTT.

This chain joins TRBV20-1 and TRBJ1-5; no clear D gene. Trimming cost V 0 bases and J 8 bases, with 8 bases left between them. CDR3 length equals 12 residues. CDR1 and CDR2 from the germline V gene are DFQATT and SNEGSKA (reference sequence). The CDR3 loop is CSARDGVKPQHF. The CDR3 nucleotides read TGCAGTGCTAGAGATGGGGTGAAGCCCCAGCATTTT.

This clonotype was observed many times. The chain joins TRBV6-6 to TRBJ2-5; 10 bases are a match to TRBD2. Germline loops: CDR1 MNHNY, CDR2 SVGAGI (reference sequence). The CDR3 is made up of 16 amino acids. After removal of 5 bases from V and 5 bases from J, the junction contained 11 bases not matched to a gene. CDR3 DNA sequence: TGTGCCAGCAGTCCTTACAGGACTAGCGGTGGCGAGACCCAGTACTTC. This encodes CASSPYRTSGGETQYF.

V is TRBV20-1 and J is TRBJ2-3; the D gene is possibly TRBD2 (6 bases). The length of the CDR3 is 15 residues. V was shortened by 0 bases and J by 0 bases, with 10 bases between the two germline ends. CDR1 and CDR2 from the germline V gene are DFQATT and SNEGSKA (reference sequence). In DNA form, the CDR3 reads TGCAGTGCTAGAGATCCGGGGGAGAGCACAGATACGCAGTATTTT. Residues: CSARDPGESTDTQYF.

The J gene is TRBJ2-3, the V gene TRBV7-6; D perhaps matches TRBD2 (7 bases). The CDR3 loop spans 15 amino acids. Looked up from germline, CDR1 is SGHVS and CDR2 is FNYEAQ. V gave up 1 base and J gave up 5 bases, with 13 bases separating them. CDR3 residues: CASSLVGGPGDTQYF. The CDR3 DNA reads as TGTGCCAGCAGCTTAGTGGGGGGGCCGGGAGATACGCAGTATTTT.

This clonotype was recorded a few times. V gene TRBV5-5 combines with J gene TRBJ2-7; D unresolved. Trimming left V 2 bases short and J 1 base short, with 10 bases between. The CDR3 consists of 14 residues. Germline V lookup: CDR1 SGHKS, CDR2 YYEKEE (reference sequence). CDR3 sequence (DNA): TGTGCCAGCAGCTTAGAAAAGGCGTCCTACGAGCAGTACTTC. Translation: CASSLEKASYEQYF.

The V call is TRBV12-3 or TRBV12-4, the J call TRBJ2-3; a weak D match, TRBD2 (7 bases). This CDR3 is built from 14 residues. Trimming cost V 10 bases and J 4 bases, with 18 bases left between them. As DNA, the CDR3 is TGTGCCACCACGGGGGGCATGAGCGCAGATACGCAGTATTTT. Its protein is CATTGGMSADTQYF.

This clonotype has just one count. The chain joins TRBV7-3 to TRBJ2-5; 12 bases align to TRBD2. This CDR3 region has 15 residues. Germline loops: CDR1 SGHTA, CDR2 FQGTGA. Trimming removed 4 bases from V and 11 bases from J; junction bases left unmatched: 11. CDR3 coding DNA: TGTGCCAGCAGCTACCTAGCGGGGGGGCCGGTTGAGCAGTACTTC. Residues: CASSYLAGGPVEQYF.

This sequence joins TRBV12-3 or TRBV12-4 and TRBJ2-1, with D maybe TRBD2 (6 bases). The tail of the sequence fits TRBJ2-7 better, so the J call may be wrong. This CDR3 has 16 residues. The chain's CDR3 is CASSLAALAPYNEQYF. Here the CDR3 DNA reads TGTGCCAGCAGTTTAGCTGCACTAGCACCCTACAATGAGCAGTACTTC.

This clonotype was recorded many times. This chain uses TRBV12-3 or TRBV12-4 with TRBJ2-5; D gene unclear. V dropped 4 bases and J dropped 4 bases, with 10 bases sitting between them. The length of the CDR3 is 13 residues. The CDR3 is CASSSRPPETQYF. CDR3 bases: TGTGCCAGCAGTTCCCGGCCGCCAGAGACCCAGTACTTC.

This chain connects TRBV27 to TRBJ1-2, with D tentatively TRBD1 (6 bases). Germline CDR1 and CDR2: MNHEY and SMNVEV (reference sequence). The CDR3 has 13 amino acids. The germline V and J ends were trimmed by 5 bases and 6 bases, with 13 bases remaining between them. The CDR3: CASSPQGIHGYTF. DNA of the CDR3: TGTGCCAGCAGTCCGCAGGGGATCCATGGCTACACCTTC.

This clonotype was counted only a few times. The chain has TRBV20-1 and TRBJ2-1; 10 nucleotides line up with TRBD2. The CDR3 length is 15 residues. The germline V gene has CDR1 DFQATT and CDR2 SNEGSKA (reference sequence). V lost 5 bases and J lost 5; bases outside the gene matches: 9. This CDR3 reads CSAVGLAAINNEQFF. The CDR3 coding sequence is TGCAGTGCTGTTGGACTAGCGGCTATCAACAATGAGCAGTTCTTC.

This clonotype was seen many times. The chain recombines TRBV4-3 with TRBJ1-2; D is undetermined. Germline assignment: CDR1 LGHNA and CDR2 YSLEER. The V end lost 0 bases, the J end lost 1 base, and 12 bases lay between the germline ends. The CDR3 has 16 residues. The CDR3 here is CASSQDTGNLNYGYTF. CDR3 in DNA: TGCGCCAGCAGCCAAGATACCGGGAATCTTAACTATGGCTACACCTTC.